What follows are 3 T cell receptor beta chains derived from one specimen sequenced in a study of cytomegalovirus exposure and HLA in healthy donors. PCR employed 60 Vbeta and 13 Jbeta primers. Assay: immunoSEQ multiplex PCR; the TCRdb copy retains only in-frame clones and omits some. The sample records roughly 200,000 clones, roughly 85% being singletons. The sample was PBMCs. The receptors come from a woman aged 25-40 years in good health and CMV-seropositive.

The genes are TRBV4-3 and TRBJ2-4, with D possibly TRBD2 on 5 matching bases. The germline gives CDR1 LGHNA, CDR2 YSLEER. The CDR3 is made up of 16 amino acids. The V end was cut by 0 bases, the J end by 9 bases, with 18 bases between. CDR3 nucleotide sequence: TGCGCCAGCAGCCAAGATCTTCTCGGCCGAGGGAGCATTCAGTACTTC. Protein: CASSQDLLGRGSIQYF.

The V gene is TRBV4-3, the J gene TRBJ2-2; no clear D. In germline, CDR1 is LGHNA, CDR2 YSLEER. This CDR3 has 13 residues. V gave up 1 base and J gave up 7 bases, with 7 bases separating them. CDR3 residues: CASSQGPGGELFF. CDR3 nucleotide sequence: TGCGCCAGCAGCCAAGGGCCGGGCGGGGAGCTGTTTTTT.

The chain recombines TRBV30 with TRBJ1-1; TRBD1 might be the D (6 bases). This CDR3 comprises 14 residues. In germline, CDR1 is GTSNPN, CDR2 SVGIG (reference sequence). Trimming stripped 2 bases from V and 4 bases from J, with 14 bases between. As DNA, the CDR3 is TGTGCCTGGAGTAGCAGGGGTCTTCCCACTGAAGCTTTCTTT. This sequence encodes CAWSSRGLPTEAFF. Based on the CDR3 plus reference TRBV30 and TRBJ1-1, the full variable domain is SQTIHQWPATLVQPVGSPLSLECTVEGTSNPNLYWYRQAAGRGLQLLFYSVGIGQISSEVPQNLSASRPQDRQFILSSKKLLLSDSGFYLCAWSSRGLPTEAFFGQGTRLTVV.